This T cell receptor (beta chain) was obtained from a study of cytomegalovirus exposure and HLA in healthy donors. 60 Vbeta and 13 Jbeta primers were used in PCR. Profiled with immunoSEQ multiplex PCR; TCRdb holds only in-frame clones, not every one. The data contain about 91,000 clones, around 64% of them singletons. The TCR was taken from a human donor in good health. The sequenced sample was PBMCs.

The CDR3 DNA follows: TGTGCCAGGGACGAGGGACAGGGCACCTATGGCTACACCTTC. Its protein product is CARDEGQGTYGYTF. V usage is TRBV11-1 and J usage is TRBJ1-2, with TRBD1 matching over 9 bases. Losses at the gene ends were 9 bases for V and 4 bases for J; bases not matched to a gene: 9. In germline, CDR1 is SGHAT, CDR2 FQDESV (reference sequence). The CDR3 loop spans 14 amino acids.